Listed below are T cell receptor beta chains from one sample, sequenced in a study of shared clonotypes between healthy human individuals. Assay: immunoSEQ multiplex PCR; the TCRdb copy retains only in-frame clones and omits some. The sample has fewer than 800,000 clones, 92% seen once. The material sequenced was naive CD8+ T cells sorted from blood. These receptors all come from a man in his thirties or forties in good health. CDR3s include the opening cysteine and the closing phenylalanine or tryptophan. A D gene is named only where the DNA matches it firmly. The size field is filled for only some rows; it gives once, few, many or a size class.

j_gene	abundance	v_gene	d_gene	CDR3nt	CDR3aa
TRBJ2-7	.	TRBV10-3	.	TGTGCCATCAGTGAGCTGCTCTACGAGCAGTACTTC	CAISELLYEQYF
TRBJ1-5	.	TRBV6-1	.	TGTGCCAGCAGTGAAAGTGAAGGTAGCAATCAGCCCCAGCATTTT	CASSESEGSNQPQHF
TRBJ2-2	.	TRBV9	.	TGTGCCAGCAGCAGGGAGTTGGCGAACACCGGGGAGCTGTTTTTT	CASSRELANTGELFF
TRBJ1-2	.	TRBV7-9	.	TGTGCCAGCAGCTTCCGGTCCCATGGCTACACCTTC	CASSFRSHGYTF
TRBJ2-2	.	TRBV28	.	TGTGCCAGCAGTTTAGGGACGGTCCGTGAAGGGGGGGAGCTGTTTTTT	CASSLGTVREGGELFF
TRBJ2-5	.	TRBV13	.	TGTGCCAGCAGTCCACGCGATCAAGAGACCCAGTACTTC	CASSPRDQETQYF
TRBJ2-5	.	TRBV7-7	TRBD1	TGTGCTAGCAGCTTAAACAGGGGGTACCAAGAGACCCAGTACTTC	CASSLNRGYQETQYF
TRBJ2-3	.	TRBV15	.	TGTGCCACCAGCTCCGGGGTAATAACTAGCACAGATACGCAGTATTTT	CATSSGVITSTDTQYF
TRBJ2-2	.	TRBV9	TRBD2	TGTGCCAGCAGCGTCTCGCGGGAGGGCCTGAACACCGGGGAGCTGTTTTTT	CASSVSREGLNTGELFF
TRBJ1-5	.	TRBV2	TRBD1	TGTGCCAGCAGTGGGGACAGGTATCAGCCCCAGCATTTT	CASSGDRYQPQHF
TRBJ2-7	.	TRBV4-3	TRBD1	TGCGCCAGCAGCCAAGCCCGGGACAGCTCCTACGAGCAGTACTTC	CASSQARDSSYEQYF
TRBJ2-1	.	TRBV27	TRBD2	TGTGCCAGCAGTTCAGCGGGAGGGGGAAATGAGCAGTTCTTC	CASSSAGGGNEQFF
TRBJ2-7	.	TRBV19	.	TGTGCCAGTAGTAAGACGGAATACTACGAGCAGTACTTC	CASSKTEYYEQYF
TRBJ2-1	.	TRBV28	TRBD1	TGTGCCAGCAATCCGAGGCCGGGACAGCACAATGAGCAGTTCTTC	CASNPRPGQHNEQFF
TRBJ2-1	.	TRBV7-8	.	TGTGCCAGCAGCTTAGGAGTAAGCTCCTACAATGAGCAGTTCTTC	CASSLGVSSYNEQFF
TRBJ2-1	.	TRBV7-6	TRBD1	TGTGCCAGCAGCTTAGATCGGGCAGGGGGCGCGTACAATGAGCAGTTCTTC	CASSLDRAGGAYNEQFF
TRBJ2-1	.	TRBV7-9	.	TGTGCCAGCAGCTCCCTGAGTCTCGACAATTACAATGAGCAGTTCTTC	CASSSLSLDNYNEQFF
TRBJ2-1	.	TRBV27	.	TGTGCCACAACAACAGGAGTCTACAATGAGCAGTTCTTC	CATTTGVYNEQFF
TRBJ1-1	.	TRBV19	TRBD1	TGTGCCAGTAGTATCCGCCCAGGGGGCTCCGGCACTGAAGCTTTCTTT	CASSIRPGGSGTEAFF
TRBJ1-3	once	TRBV19	.	TGTGCCAGTAGTCACCGGGACACCGGTCTGGGGACTGGAAACACCATATATTTT	CASSHRDTGLGTGNTIYF
TRBJ1-2	.	TRBV5-1	TRBD1	TGCGCCAGCAGCTTGGCGGGACAGGCCGGCTATGGCTACACCTTC	CASSLAGQAGYGYTF
TRBJ1-2	.	TRBV28	.	TGTGCCAGCAGTTTCGACGGCCTCTATGGCTACACCTTC	CASSFDGLYGYTF
TRBJ1-1	.	TRBV14	TRBD1	TGTGCCAGCAGCCAAGTCCTCAGGGGGGAGGGGGATCTCGCCACTGAAGCTTTCTTT	CASSQVLRGEGDLATEAFF
TRBJ2-1	.	TRBV19	.	TGTGCCAGTAGTAGGACAAGTTACAATGAGCAGTTCTTC	CASSRTSYNEQFF
TRBJ2-5	.	TRBV2	.	TGTGCCAGCAGAGCCTCAGCGGAAGAGACCCAGTACTTC	CASRASAEETQYF
TRBJ2-2	.	TRBV6-5	.	TGTGCCAGCAAAACAGGAGGGGCTGGAGAGCTGTTTTTT	CASKTGGAGELFF
TRBJ2-7	.	TRBV28	.	TGTGCCAGCAGGCAGGACAGTAACTACGAGCAGTACTTC	CASRQDSNYEQYF
TRBJ2-7	once	TRBV29-1	TRBD2	TGCAGCGGATCGGCGCCGGGGGGCGAGCAGTACTTC	CSGSAPGGEQYF
TRBJ2-5	.	TRBV7-9	.	TGTGCCAGCAGCGCCCAGGGCCCTCAAGAGACCCAGTACTTC	CASSAQGPQETQYF
TRBJ2-7	.	TRBV9	.	TGTGCCAGCAGCGTGGATGGTCACTTC	CASSVDGHF
TRBJ1-1	.	TRBV9	.	TGTGCCAGCAGCGGAAAACAGGGTTTTTACACTGAAGCTTTCTTT	CASSGKQGFYTEAFF
TRBJ2-1	few	TRBV9	.	TGTGCCAGCAGCGTAGAGGGGTCCTACAATGAGCAGTTCTTC	CASSVEGSYNEQFF
TRBJ2-7	.	TRBV11-3	TRBD1	TGTGCCAGCAGCTTCGGGACAGGGGCCTACGAGCAGTACTTC	CASSFGTGAYEQYF
TRBJ2-1	.	TRBV6-5	TRBD2	TGTGCCAGCAGCCCCGGGACTAGCGGCAATGAGCAGTTCTTC	CASSPGTSGNEQFF
TRBJ2-2	.	TRBV11-2	.	TGTGCCAGCAGCCCCTGGGGGGCGAACACCGGGGAGCTGTTTTTT	CASSPWGANTGELFF
TRBJ2-5	.	TRBV7-6	TRBD2	TGTGCCAGCAGCTCTCGGACTAGCGGGAGGGTAGAGACCCAGTACTTC	CASSSRTSGRVETQYF
TRBJ2-1	.	TRBV27	TRBD2	TGTGCCAGCAGTTTACAAGGGACTAGCGGATACTACAATGAGCAGTTCTTC	CASSLQGTSGYYNEQFF
TRBJ2-7	.	TRBV13	TRBD2	TGTGCCAGCAGCTTAACTAGCGGGAGCTACGAGCAGTACTTC	CASSLTSGSYEQYF
TRBJ2-7	.	TRBV7-9	.	TGTGCCAGCAGCCCCGAGGCATCCTACGAGCAGTACTTC	CASSPEASYEQYF
TRBJ2-1	.	TRBV7-9	.	TGTGCCACCCCACCCACGAAGAGGGTCGGGTGGGAACCTTCCGATGAGCAGTTCTTC	CATPPTKRVGWEPSDEQFF
TRBJ2-1	.	TRBV28	.	TGTGCCAGCAGTCATATCGAATCCTACAATGAGCAGTTCTTC	CASSHIESYNEQFF
TRBJ2-1	once	TRBV7-9	.	TGTGCCAGCAGCTCTGGGACATTCCAGTTCTTC	CASSSGTFQFF
TRBJ2-3	.	TRBV5-4	.	TGTGCCAGCAGCTTCGCGACTCACCTTCGCACAGATACGCAGTATTTT	CASSFATHLRTDTQYF
TRBJ2-7	.	TRBV27	.	TGTGCCAGCACGCCCTCGGGCAGGGTCTACGAGCAGTACTTC	CASTPSGRVYEQYF
TRBJ2-7	.	TRBV20-1	.	TGCAGTGCTAGTTCCCACTACGAGCAGTACTTC	CSASSHYEQYF
TRBJ2-7	.	TRBV27	TRBD1	TGTGCCAGCAGTCGACAGGGGCCCTACGAGCAGTACTTC	CASSRQGPYEQYF
TRBJ2-5	.	TRBV27	TRBD2	TGTGCCAGCAGTTTAGGTTTTGGGGAGGGGACCCAGTACTTC	CASSLGFGEGTQYF
TRBJ2-7	few	TRBV10-3	.	TGTGCCATCAGTGAAGGCTCCTACGAGCAGTACTTC	CAISEGSYEQYF
TRBJ1-1	.	TRBV6-1	.	TGTGCCAGCAGTGAGTCTTACGGATTACTTGAAGCTTTCTTT	CASSESYGLLEAFF
TRBJ2-1	.	TRBV29-1	TRBD2	TGCAGCGTTCTACTAGCGGGGGGGGATAATGAGCAGTTCTTC	CSVLLAGGDNEQFF
TRBJ2-7	.	TRBV19	.	TGTGCCAGTAGTATAGGGGCCCACTCCTACGAGCAGTACTTC	CASSIGAHSYEQYF
TRBJ1-5	.	TRBV6-1	.	TGTGCCAGCAGTGGGGGGTGGGACGGGAGCAATCAGCCCCAGCATTTT	CASSGGWDGSNQPQHF
TRBJ2-2	.	TRBV6-1	.	TGTGCCAGCAGTGAAGGGGGCGCGTACACCGGGGAGCTGTTTTTT	CASSEGGAYTGELFF
TRBJ2-5	.	TRBV6-1	.	TGTGCCAGCACCAAAGGGACCGCCTCCCAAGAGACCCAGTACTTC	CASTKGTASQETQYF
TRBJ2-3	.	TRBV19	.	TGTGCCAGTAGCCCAATTTCCACAGATACGCAGTATTTT	CASSPISTDTQYF
TRBJ1-1	.	TRBV28	TRBD1	TGTGCCAGCAGTTTGCGGCAGGGGGCAATAAACACTGAAGCTTTCTTT	CASSLRQGAINTEAFF
TRBJ2-1	.	TRBV7-9	.	TGTGCCAGCAGCAAACAGGGCGATGAGCAGTTCTTC	CASSKQGDEQFF